A selection of T cell receptor beta chains follows, all from one sample in a study of chemoradiotherapy in HPV16-positive cancers. Profiled with immunoSEQ multiplex PCR; TCRdb holds only in-frame clones, not every one. The table shows about 5,000 clones, with 85% to 95% occurring only once. The sample was taken from a patient who underwent chemoradiotherapy. These receptors were obtained from a human donor with HPV-associated anogenital cancer. The CDR3 runs from the conserved cysteine through the conserved F or W. A D gene is named only where the DNA matches it firmly. Some rows have no size entry. The others give once, few or many, or a class for an expanded clone.

d_call clone_size j_call v_call cdr3_nt cdr3_aa
TRBD2 . TRBJ2-2 TRBV19 TGTGCCAGTAGAAAGGGACTAGCGGGGGGCGCCTCCGGGGAGCTGTTTTTT CASRKGLAGGASGELFF
. . TRBJ1-1 TRBV19 TGTGCCAGCATGTATAGGTTTGAAGCTTTCTTT CASMYRFEAFF
. . TRBJ1-2 TRBV19 TGTGCCAGTGAAGGGAATACAGAGTATGGCTACACCTTC CASEGNTEYGYTF
TRBD1 . TRBJ2-5 TRBV2 TGTGCCAGCAGATCCGGGACAGGGTCAGAGACCCAGTACTTC CASRSGTGSETQYF
TRBD1 . TRBJ2-1 TRBV5-1 TGCGCCAGCAGCGGGACAGGGGGCTCCTACAATGAGCAGTTCTTC CASSGTGGSYNEQFF
. once TRBJ1-2 TRBV4-3 TGCGCCAGCAGCCAAAACAGGGAAGACTATGGCTACACCTTC CASSQNREDYGYTF
TRBD1 . TRBJ1-2 TRBV30 TGTGCCTGGAGCCGGACAGGGGGCTATGGCTACACCTTC CAWSRTGGYGYTF
. . TRBJ1-3 TRBV9 TGTGCCAGCAGGCCCGGGGGATTCAACTCTGGAAACACCATATATTTT CASRPGGFNSGNTIYF
TRBD1 . TRBJ1-2 TRBV7-8 TGTGCCAGCAGCTTGGACAGGGGGCGGAACGTCTATGGCTACACCTTC CASSLDRGRNVYGYTF
. . TRBJ1-1 TRBV6-1 TGTGCCAGCAGTGAACCAGGAGGGAACACTGAAGCTTTCTTT CASSEPGGNTEAFF
. . TRBJ2-2 TRBV6-6 TGTGCCAGCAGTGAGGGGGAGAACGGGGAGCTGTTTTTT CASSEGENGELFF
. . TRBJ1-1 TRBV7-8 TGTGCCAGCAGCTTAGAGTCTGCCAGGGAGGCTGAAGCTTTCTTT CASSLESAREAEAFF
. once TRBJ1-2 TRBV9 TGTGCCAGCAGCGGCGTTGGCTACACCTTC CASSGVGYTF
. . TRBJ2-1 TRBV7-3 TGTGCCAGCAGCTTGGACAGCTCCTACAATGAGCAGTTCTTC CASSLDSSYNEQFF
TRBD2 once TRBJ2-1 TRBV4-1 TGCGCCAGCAGCCAGAGCGGGACTAGCGGGGGGGCTTCGTACAATGAGCAGTTCTTC CASSQSGTSGGASYNEQFF
. once TRBJ1-1 TRBV30 TGTGCCTGGACGGTGAACACTGAAGCTTTCTTT CAWTVNTEAFF
. once TRBJ2-7 TRBV20-1 TGCAGTGCTGCGTACGGGGAGCAGTACTTC CSAAYGEQYF
. . TRBJ2-2 TRBV4-3 TGCGCCAGCAGCCAAGATCTTGGAGGGGCGAGTGGCACCGGGGAGCTGTTTTTT CASSQDLGGASGTGELFF
. . TRBJ1-2 TRBV7-9 TGTGCCAGCAGCCCCTGGGGAGGCTACACCTTC CASSPWGGYTF
. . TRBJ1-1 TRBV5-6 TGTGCCAGCAGTTCAATCGACCACACTGAAGCTTTCTTT CASSSIDHTEAFF
TRBD2 . TRBJ2-1 TRBV4-2 TGTGCCAGCAGCCAGGGAGCAGCTAGCGGGGGGGCCCTCAATGAGCAGTTCTTC CASSQGAASGGALNEQFF
. . TRBJ2-3 TRBV4-3 TGCGCCAGCAGCCAAGACGGCGGGGCAGATACGCAGTATTTT CASSQDGGADTQYF
TRBD2 . TRBJ2-5 TRBV5-1 TGCGCCAGCAGCGCGCTAGCGGGGGTCGATCAAGAGACCCAGTACTTC CASSALAGVDQETQYF
. . TRBJ2-7 TRBV6-6 TGTGCCAGCAGTCCCCGTTTAGAGCAGTACTTC CASSPRLEQYF
TRBD1 . TRBJ2-3 TRBV2 TGTGCCAGCAAGCCAGGGGGATTAAGGACAGATACGCAGTATTTT CASKPGGLRTDTQYF
TRBD2 . TRBJ2-5 TRBV9 TGTGCCAGCAGCGTAGACGGGACTAACCAAGAGACCCAGTACTTC CASSVDGTNQETQYF
. . TRBJ2-1 TRBV5-1 TGCGCCAGCAGCTTGACGGGGTCCAGCAATGAGCAGTTCTTC CASSLTGSSNEQFF
. . TRBJ1-5 TRBV4-1 TGCGCCAGCAGCCAAGAGATAGGTGCCAATCAGCCCCAGCATTTT CASSQEIGANQPQHF
TRBD1 . TRBJ1-2 TRBV7-8 TGTGCCAGCAGCACCCCGGGACAGCTTTATGGCTACACCTTC CASSTPGQLYGYTF
. . TRBJ1-2 TRBV7-9 TGTGCCAGCAGCCCCATCGGAAGGAGCTATGGCTACACCTTC CASSPIGRSYGYTF
. . TRBJ2-7 TRBV4-3 TGCGCCAGCAGCCAAGAAATCGGGGCCCTCGAGCAGTACTTC CASSQEIGALEQYF
. . TRBJ1-5 TRBV7-8 TGTGCCAGCGCGAAAAACCTGGACGGGGGTCAGCCCCAGCATTTT CASAKNLDGGQPQHF
. . TRBJ2-6 TRBV4-3 TGCGCCAGCAGCCAAGGTCTAACAGGGGCCAACGTCCTGACTTTC CASSQGLTGANVLTF
TRBD2 . TRBJ2-3 TRBV7-9 TGTGCCAGCAGCCTTCAGCGGGGGGACACAGATACGCAGTATTTT CASSLQRGDTDTQYF
. . TRBJ2-7 TRBV11-2 TGTGCCAGCAGCTTAGTCAGGGTAGCCTACGAGCAGTACTTC CASSLVRVAYEQYF
TRBD1 . TRBJ1-3 TRBV10-3 TGTGCCATCAGTGAGCCGACAGGGGGCCCTGGAAACACCATATATTTT CAISEPTGGPGNTIYF
TRBD2 . TRBJ2-7 TRBV4-3 TGCGCCAGCAGCCAAGGGGAGGGACGGTACGAGCAGTACTTC CASSQGEGRYEQYF
. . TRBJ1-3 TRBV15 TGTGCCACCAGCAGAGATCAGGCATTCTCTGGAAACACCATATATTTT CATSRDQAFSGNTIYF
TRBD1 . TRBJ2-7 TRBV2 TGTGCCAGCAGGGGACAGGGGAGCGAGCAGTACTTC CASRGQGSEQYF
. . TRBJ1-1 TRBV5-1 TGCGCCAGCAGCTTTAACGCGGGGAACACTGAAGCTTTCTTT CASSFNAGNTEAFF
. . TRBJ2-7 TRBV5-5 TGTGCCAGCAGCCCCCATGGGGGCCAAACGAACTACGAGCAGTACTTC CASSPHGGQTNYEQYF
. . TRBJ1-1 TRBV9 TGTGCCAGCAGCGTAAATCCCCTGAACACTGAAGCTTTCTTT CASSVNPLNTEAFF
TRBD1 . TRBJ1-2 TRBV9 TGTGCCAGCAGCGGGTTACAGGGGGCGTATCACTATGGCTACACCTTC CASSGLQGAYHYGYTF
. . TRBJ1-4 TRBV7-9 TGTGCCAGCAGCTTAGATGTGGGTAATGAAAAACTGTTTTTT CASSLDVGNEKLFF
. . TRBJ1-5 TRBV18 TGTGCCAGCTCCTCGGGCTTGGAGGGGGAGCAGCCCCAGCATTTT CASSSGLEGEQPQHF
. . TRBJ2-6 TRBV2 TGTGCCAGCAGTGACTCTTGGGCTTCCCCCTCTGGGGCCAACGTCCTGACTTTC CASSDSWASPSGANVLTF
TRBD2 . TRBJ2-1 TRBV11-1 TGTGCCAGCAGCTTGATAGCGGGGGGGCTCCTACAGCAGTTCTTC CASSLIAGGLLQQFF
. . TRBJ1-1 TRBV28 TGTGCCAGCAGTTTACTTCGGGGGAACACTGAAGCTTTCTTT CASSLLRGNTEAFF
. . TRBJ1-5 TRBV2 TGTGCCAGCAGGAGGGCCCGTAGCAATCAGCCCCAGCATTTT CASRRARSNQPQHF
TRBD1 . TRBJ1-4 TRBV6-6 TGTGCCAGCAGCCATAACAGGGGGCAGAATGAAAAACTGTTTTTT CASSHNRGQNEKLFF
. . TRBJ1-4 TRBV7-2 TGTGCCAGCAGCTTAGAAGCTAATGAAAAACTGTTTTTT CASSLEANEKLFF
TRBD1 . TRBJ2-3 TRBV27 TGTGCCAGCAGTTGGTGGACAGGCCGAGGATTAGATACGCAGTATTTT CASSWWTGRGLDTQYF